The 4 T cell receptor beta chains below all came from one sample that was sequenced in a study of blood T cells in healthy people across ages. A J-beta primer mix and a sample-barcoded 5' primer were used in a second PCR of about 7 to 12 cycles. One entry per CDR3 protein, called by TCRdb with MiXCR from the 5' RACE reads. The sample lists hundreds of thousands of distinct CDR3 sequences, around 31% occurring once. Source material: blood. These receptors came from a woman aged 80 or older in good health.

This clonotype was picked up many times. V is TRBV5-4 and J is TRBJ2-7; D is perhaps TRBD2 (7 bases). The CDR3 contains 15 residues. V dropped 1 base and J dropped 4 bases, with 15 bases sitting between them. Germline values: CDR1 SGHNT, CDR2 YYREEE (reference sequence). The chain's CDR3 is CASSLWGGAVYEQYF. CDR3 coding DNA: TGTGCCAGCAGCTTGTGGGGGGGCGCGGTATACGAGCAGTACTTC.

This clonotype has ten or more counts. This chain uses TRBV7-3 with TRBJ1-2; TRBD1 matches at 8 bases. Germline V gene lookup returns CDR1 SGHTA and CDR2 FQGTGA. J was trimmed by 10 bases and V by 5 bases; bases with no gene match: 6. The CDR3 runs to 12 residues. Written as DNA, the CDR3 is TGTGCCAGCAGCATGGGACAGGCGGACTACACCTTC. This sequence encodes CASSMGQADYTF. The whole variable domain, remainder taken from reference TRBV7-3 and TRBJ1-2, is GAGVSQTPSNKVTEKGKYVELRCDPISGHTALYWYRQSLGQGPEFLIYFQGTGAADDSGLPNDRFFAVRPEGSVSTLKIQRTERGDSAVYLCASSMGQADYTFGSGTRLTVV.

This clonotype was observed a handful of times. The genes are TRBV5-8 and TRBJ1-4; 7 nucleotides agree with TRBD1. The CDR3 sequence is 16 residues long. The junction had 7 bases not matched to a gene; V was cut back by 4 bases and J by 1 base. Germline CDR1 is SGHTS and CDR2 is YDEGEE. The CDR3 DNA sequence: TGTGCCAGCAGCGCACACCACAGGGGAACTAATGAAAAACTGTTTTTT. Residues: CASSAHHRGTNEKLFF.

This clonotype was seen more than once but under ten times. V gene TRBV3-1 combines with J gene TRBJ2-7; TRBD2 matches 9 bases. CDR1 LGHDT and CDR2 YNNKEL come from the germline V gene (reference sequence). Unmatched junction bases numbered 11, after V lost 4 bases and J lost 1 base. CDR3 length: 17 residues. The CDR3 spells CASSRSPSGAKSYEQYF. The CDR3 DNA is TGTGCCAGCAGCCGATCACCTAGCGGGGCAAAGTCCTACGAGCAGTACTTC.